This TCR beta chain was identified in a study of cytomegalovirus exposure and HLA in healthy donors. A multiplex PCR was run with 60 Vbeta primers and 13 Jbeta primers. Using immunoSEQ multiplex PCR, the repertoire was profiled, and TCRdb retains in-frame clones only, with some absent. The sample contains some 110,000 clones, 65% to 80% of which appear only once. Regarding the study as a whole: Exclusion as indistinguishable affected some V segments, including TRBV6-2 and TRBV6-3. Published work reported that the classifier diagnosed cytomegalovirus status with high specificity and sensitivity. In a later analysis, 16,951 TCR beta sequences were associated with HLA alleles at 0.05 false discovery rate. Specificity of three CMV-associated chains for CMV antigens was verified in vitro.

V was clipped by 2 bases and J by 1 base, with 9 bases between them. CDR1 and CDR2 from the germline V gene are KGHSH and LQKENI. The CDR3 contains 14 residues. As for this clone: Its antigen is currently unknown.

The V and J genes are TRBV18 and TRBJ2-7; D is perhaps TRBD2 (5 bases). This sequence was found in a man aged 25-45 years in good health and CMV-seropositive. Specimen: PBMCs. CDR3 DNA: TGTGCCAGCTCACCAAACGGGATTTCCTACGAGCAGTACTTC. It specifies CASSPNGISYEQYF.